This T cell receptor beta chain emerged from a study of T cells in Graves' hyperthyroidism and ophthalmopathy. Amplification of TCR beta CDR3 regions used RNA as the template. The HTBI primer set served for first-round RT-PCR of the TCR CDR3. In TCRdb, the multiplex PCR reads were re-called with MiXCR into one record per CDR3 protein. Of some 550,000 distinct CDR3 sequences in the sample, around 20% were seen once. This clonotype was observed at least ten times. This CDR3 is 13 amino acids long. Between the trimmed V and J ends, which lost 6 bases and 7 bases, there was a span of 15 bases. Germline V lookup: CDR1 MDHEN, CDR2 SYDVKM.

What was sequenced was blood. The rearrangement uses TRBV28 and TRBJ2-5; D possibly corresponds to TRBD2 (5 bases). This receptor was obtained from a man aged 18 to 35 with Graves' hyperthyroidism. CDR3 in amino acids: CASSGRNEGTQYF. CDR3 nucleotide sequence: TGTGCCAGCAGCGGTAGGAACGAGGGGACCCAGTACTTC.